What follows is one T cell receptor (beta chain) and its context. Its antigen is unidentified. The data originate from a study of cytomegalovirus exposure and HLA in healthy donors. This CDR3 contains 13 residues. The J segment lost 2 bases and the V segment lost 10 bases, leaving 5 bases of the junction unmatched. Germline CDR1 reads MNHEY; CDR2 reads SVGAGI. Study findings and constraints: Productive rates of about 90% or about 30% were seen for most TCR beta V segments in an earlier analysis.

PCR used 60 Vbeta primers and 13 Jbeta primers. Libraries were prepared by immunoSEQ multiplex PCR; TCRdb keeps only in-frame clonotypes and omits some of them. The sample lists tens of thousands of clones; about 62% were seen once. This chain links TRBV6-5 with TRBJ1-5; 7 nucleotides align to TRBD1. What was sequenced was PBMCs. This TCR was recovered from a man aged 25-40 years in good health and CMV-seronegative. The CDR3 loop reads CATRQGGNQPQHF. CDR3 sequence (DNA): TGTGCCACCCGACAGGGTGGCAATCAGCCCCAGCATTTT.